The present entry profiles one TCR beta chain with its context. This clone was recorded a few times. The target of this receptor is not known. No much larger clone is present one base from it, and per-base qualities are unavailable. The High Capacity cDNA Reverse Transcription Kit was used to reverse transcribe all of the isolated RNA, meaning that expressed TCRB transcripts were what got sequenced. Deep immunoSEQ sequencing was performed on naive, central memory and regulatory T cell samples, with an average of around 3.4 million total reads per sample. Sorted cells were lysed in RLT buffer, and RNA was extracted using DNase-treated RNeasy Micro or Mini kits according to cell number. Each cell subset was processed on its own to prevent cross-contamination, while patient and healthy donor samples were processed together. The immunoSEQ multiplex PCR was used to amplify TCRB sequences from cDNA, yielding 87-bp fragments that span the CDR3 region. Sequencing of the amplicons was done on the Illumina HiSeq platform. The published analysis was carried out like this. Synthetic template baselines were used to correct PCR bias computationally, reads within Hamming distance 2 were collapsed, and singletons that could not be merged were discarded. Reads were aligned against IMGT to assign V, D and J genes, CDR3 length and insertions or deletions at six rearrangement sites. Within each subset, clonotype counts were normalized to the number of sorted cells before true diversity and Gini coefficients were calculated with the tcR R package. The overlap coefficient, calculated on TCRB nucleotide sequences, was used to measure repertoire sharing. As a proxy for the pre-selection repertoire, out-of-frame TCRB sequences from naive cells were analyzed. What TCRdb holds here is the immuneACCESS table cut down to in-frame rearrangements. Part of the clones is not present; checked against another copy, under half of the missing clones reflect an unresolved V gene, and the others are unexplained. That table furnishes V, J and clone size, whereas the DNA furnished D and trimming. This sample comprises around 280,000 clones, about 15% of them detected only once. Less than 0.02% of the sample lies in the top ten.

The data were obtained in a study of beta chain features in type 1 diabetes (dated 2018 in TCRdb). General notes on the study: Patients and healthy donors did not differ in mean age, gender distribution, total cell number or subset yield. A total of 90 million to 140 million sorted cells were examined across all samples, and RNA yield correlated strongly with the number of cells per subset. The study compared the TCRB repertoires of sorted circulating CD4+ T cell subsets in recently diagnosed type 1 diabetes patients with those in matched healthy donors. Regulatory and stem cell-like memory subsets were obtained from only 8 patients and roughly 8 healthy donors, while naive and central memory subsets were obtained from all 30 or so donors. Overall results and qualifications from the work: Naive, central memory and regulatory TCRB repertoires appeared to be more alike among patients than among healthy donors. A moderate but significant shortening of TCRB CDR3 length was observed in type 1 diabetes patients in all four CD4+ subsets. Because cDNA rather than genomic DNA was sequenced, highly expressing activated cells could have been over-represented, although no difference in activation and CD3 levels was found between groups. At VDJ recombination sites, type 1 diabetes patients had fewer insertions and more deleted nucleotides, which implies abnormalities in thymic rearrangement. Because small numbers of individuals were included in the HLA sub-analyses, any influence of HLA type on TCRB rearrangement was left unresolved. Shorter templates might be favored by PCR, yet because patient and control samples were amplified and corrected together, any such skew would affect both groups equally.

Each donor gave one peripheral blood draw, approximately 110 mL on average, collected into heparinised tubes. Using a panel that included CD45RO, CCR7, CD25, CD127, CD95 and CD27, naive, central memory, regulatory and stem cell-like memory CD4+ T cells were sorted on a BD FACSAria II. Every sorted population had a purity above 95%. PBMCs were separated immediately by Lymphoprep density gradient centrifugation and were stained directly, without being cultured. To minimize batch effects, samples were stained and sorted in pairs, one healthy donor with one patient per experiment. V is cut back by 6 bases and J by 7 bases, with 7 bases in the junction unmatched. CDR1 is given as ENHRY and CDR2 as SYGVKD, both from the germline V gene. The CDR3 goes from the cysteine to the phenylalanine over 14 residues. Of all the DNA, just the CDR3 is kept, 42 bases in frame from base 1.

Recombination linked TRBV10-3 to TRBJ2-2, and TRBD1 aligns with 8 junction nucleotides. The sequenced sample consisted of naive CD4+ T cells from blood. The cell subset or site label, as the study defines it: true naive CD4+ T cells. This clonotype originated in a man between 18 and 35 years old with type 1 diabetes. CDR3 loop: CAIRDRGGGGELFF. The DNA is TGTGCCATCAGAGACAGGGGAGGTGGCGGGGAGCTGTTTTTT.